The 9 T cell receptor beta chains below come from one sample, sequenced in a study of response to subunit inactivated influenza vaccine. TCRdb re-derived calls from the RT-PCR reads in MiXCR, one entry per CDR3 protein. The repertoire holds hundreds of thousands of distinct CDR3 sequences, with 14% as singletons. The source material was PBMCs from blood, sampled less than 15 days before vaccination. The receptors originated from a man in his forties or fifties who received an inactivated influenza vaccine.

This clonotype was observed a few times. V and J are TRBV10-3 and TRBJ2-1; 8 bases fit TRBD1. With V trimmed by 7 bases and J by 8 bases, 7 bases remained unmatched. Germline V CDR1 and CDR2: ENHRY, SYGVKD. This CDR3 has 13 amino acids. DNA of the CDR3: TGTGCCATCACGGACAGGGCGCCGTATGAGCAGTTCTTC. Translating gives CAITDRAPYEQFF.

The chain couples TRBV28 to TRBJ2-7; 10 bases agree with TRBD1. The CDR3 has 19 amino acids. V was pared by 2 bases and J by 7 bases, with 20 bases of the junction left unmatched. Germline loops: CDR1 MDHEN, CDR2 SYDVKM. CDR3: CASSLTGLAGTGALGEQYF. CDR3 coding DNA: TGTGCCAGCAGTTTAACGGGCCTGGCAGGGACAGGGGCTTTGGGGGAGCAGTACTTC.

The CDR3 DNA sequence: TGTGCCAGCAGTCCTCCGGGACTAGCTTCGTCCAATGAGCAGTTCTTC. Residues: CASSPPGLASSNEQFF. The genes are TRBV12-3 or TRBV12-4 and TRBJ2-1; 9 nucleotides match TRBD2. The length of the CDR3 is 16 residues. V gave up 5 bases and J gave up 6 bases; unmatched junction bases: 11.

This clonotype came up many times. The chain employs TRBV20-1 and TRBJ2-3; TRBD2 matches at 9 bases. The junction had 9 bases not matched to a gene; V was cut back by 6 bases and J by 5 bases. Germline assignment: CDR1 DFQATT and CDR2 SNEGSKA (reference sequence). The CDR3 loop spans 14 amino acids. The CDR3 reads CSATISGRLDTQYF. The CDR3 DNA is TGCAGTGCGACGATTAGCGGGAGATTAGATACGCAGTATTTT.

This clonotype has ten or more counts. This chain links TRBV5-1 with TRBJ2-3, with D possibly matching TRBD2 (5 bases). The germline V gene encodes CDR1 SGHRS and CDR2 YFSETQ. V lost 0 bases, J lost 6 bases, and 11 bases lay in between. This CDR3 spans 14 amino acids. CDR3 DNA sequence: TGCGCCAGCAGCTTGGGCAGCGGATTGGATACGCAGTATTTT. Protein sequence: CASSLGSGLDTQYF.

V usage is TRBV7-2 and J usage is TRBJ2-2, with D perhaps TRBD1 or TRBD2 (5 bases each). CDR1 and CDR2 from the germline V gene are SGHTA and FQGNSA. V was clipped by 5 bases and J by 3 bases, with 19 bases between them. This CDR3 is built from 17 residues. CDR3 in DNA: TGTGCCAGCAGCCCTCGACGGGGCGGGCCCGACACCGGGGAGCTGTTTTTT. Encoded protein: CASSPRRGGPDTGELFF.

This clonotype has a count of ten or more. The genes are TRBV5-1 and TRBJ2-2; 7 positions agree with TRBD1. Germline values: CDR1 SGHRS, CDR2 YFSETQ. V dropped 3 bases and J dropped 7; count of bases not matched to a gene: 9. This CDR3 has 15 residues. The CDR3 here is CASSSRQGTSGELFF. Written as DNA, the CDR3 is TGCGCCAGCAGCTCAAGACAGGGAACAAGCGGGGAGCTGTTTTTT.

The chain recombines TRBV7-9 with TRBJ1-3; D perhaps matches TRBD1 (6 bases). This CDR3 has 13 residues. Trimming took 2 bases from V and 7 from J, leaving 9 bases between them. Germline CDR1 SEHNR, CDR2 FQNEAQ (reference sequence). The CDR3 protein is CASSLPRGNTIYF. The CDR3 nucleotides are TGTGCCAGCAGCTTACCGAGGGGGAACACCATATATTTT.

This clonotype was seen only a few times. The genes are TRBV15 and TRBJ1-2; D remains ambiguous. This CDR3 spans 13 amino acids. Trimming took 5 bases from V and 6 from J, leaving 13 bases between them. CDR1 LNHNV and CDR2 YYDKDF come from the germline V gene (reference sequence). The CDR3 here is CATSGPKRDGYTF. CDR3 coding DNA: TGTGCCACCAGCGGGCCTAAGCGAGATGGCTACACCTTC. Based on the CDR3 plus reference TRBV15 and TRBJ1-2, the full variable domain is DAMVIQNPRYQVTQFGKPVTLSCSQTLNHNVMYWYQQKSSQAPKLLFHYYDKDFNNEADTPDNFQSRRPNTSFCFLDIRSPGLGDTAMYLCATSGPKRDGYTFGSGTRLTVV.